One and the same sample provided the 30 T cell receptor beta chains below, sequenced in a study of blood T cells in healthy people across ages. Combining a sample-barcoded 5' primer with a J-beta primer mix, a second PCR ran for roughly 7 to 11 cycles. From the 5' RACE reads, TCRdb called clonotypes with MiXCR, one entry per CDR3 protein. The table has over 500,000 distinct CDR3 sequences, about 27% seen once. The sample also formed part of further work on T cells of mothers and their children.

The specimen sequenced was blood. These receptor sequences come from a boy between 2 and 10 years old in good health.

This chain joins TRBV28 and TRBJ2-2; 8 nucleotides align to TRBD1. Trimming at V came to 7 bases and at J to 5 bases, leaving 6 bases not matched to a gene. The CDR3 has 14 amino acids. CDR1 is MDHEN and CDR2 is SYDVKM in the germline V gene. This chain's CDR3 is CASKDRVNTGELFF. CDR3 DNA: TGTGCCAGCAAGGACAGGGTTAATACCGGGGAGCTGTTTTTT.

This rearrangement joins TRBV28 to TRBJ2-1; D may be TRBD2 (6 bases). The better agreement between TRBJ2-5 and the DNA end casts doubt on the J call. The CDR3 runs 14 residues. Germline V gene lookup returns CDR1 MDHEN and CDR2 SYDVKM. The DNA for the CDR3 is TGTGCCAGCAGTCCAACAGGAGGGACGGGGACCCAGTACTTC. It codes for CASSPTGGTGTQYF.

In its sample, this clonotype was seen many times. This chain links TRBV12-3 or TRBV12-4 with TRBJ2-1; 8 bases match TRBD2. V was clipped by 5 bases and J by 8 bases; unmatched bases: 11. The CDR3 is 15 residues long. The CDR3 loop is CASSHSGSFVDEQFF. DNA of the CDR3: TGTGCCAGCAGTCACAGCGGGAGCTTCGTGGATGAGCAGTTCTTC.

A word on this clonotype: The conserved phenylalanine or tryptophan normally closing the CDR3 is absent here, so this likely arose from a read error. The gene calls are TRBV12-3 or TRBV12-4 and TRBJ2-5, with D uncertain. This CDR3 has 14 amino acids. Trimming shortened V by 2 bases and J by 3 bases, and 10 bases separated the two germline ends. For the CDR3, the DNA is TGTGCCAGCAGTTTAAAGCCCATCGAAGAGACCCAGTACCTC. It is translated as CASSLKPIEETQYL.

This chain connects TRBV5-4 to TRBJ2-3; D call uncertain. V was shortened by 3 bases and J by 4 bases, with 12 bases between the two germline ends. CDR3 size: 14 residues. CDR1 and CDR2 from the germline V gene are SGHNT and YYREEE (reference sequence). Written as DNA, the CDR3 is TGTGCCAGCAGCTCCCGTCTCGGCCCAGATACGCAGTATTTT. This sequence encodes CASSSRLGPDTQYF.

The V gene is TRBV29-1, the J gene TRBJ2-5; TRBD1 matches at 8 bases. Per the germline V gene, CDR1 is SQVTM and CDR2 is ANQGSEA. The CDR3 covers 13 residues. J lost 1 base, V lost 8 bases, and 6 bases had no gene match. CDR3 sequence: CSTSDRAQETQYF. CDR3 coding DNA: TGCAGCACCTCGGACAGGGCCCAAGAGACCCAGTACTTC.

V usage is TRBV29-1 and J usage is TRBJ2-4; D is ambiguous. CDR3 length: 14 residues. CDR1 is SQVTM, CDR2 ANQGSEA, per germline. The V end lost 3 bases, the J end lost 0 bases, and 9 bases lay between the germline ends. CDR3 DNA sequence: TGCAGCGTTGATGACGATAGAGCCAAAAACATTCAGTACTTC. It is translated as CSVDDDRAKNIQYF.

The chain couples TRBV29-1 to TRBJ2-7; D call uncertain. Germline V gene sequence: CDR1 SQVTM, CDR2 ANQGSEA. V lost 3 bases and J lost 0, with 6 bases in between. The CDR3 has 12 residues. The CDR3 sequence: CSVDAGSYEQYF. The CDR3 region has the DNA TGCAGCGTTGATGCTGGCTCCTACGAGCAGTACTTC.

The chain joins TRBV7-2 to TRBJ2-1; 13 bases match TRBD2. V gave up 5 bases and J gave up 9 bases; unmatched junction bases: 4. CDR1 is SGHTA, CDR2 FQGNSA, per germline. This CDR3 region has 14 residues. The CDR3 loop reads CASSPRTSGSEQFF. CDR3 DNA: TGTGCCAGCAGCCCGCGGACTAGCGGGAGTGAGCAGTTCTTC.

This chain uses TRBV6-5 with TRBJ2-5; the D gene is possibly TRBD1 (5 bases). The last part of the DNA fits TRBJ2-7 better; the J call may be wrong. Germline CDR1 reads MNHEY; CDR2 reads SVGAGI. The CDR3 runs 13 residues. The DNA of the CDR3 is TGTGCCAGCAGTTATTCCCAGGGCTACGAGCAGTACTTC. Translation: CASSYSQGYEQYF.

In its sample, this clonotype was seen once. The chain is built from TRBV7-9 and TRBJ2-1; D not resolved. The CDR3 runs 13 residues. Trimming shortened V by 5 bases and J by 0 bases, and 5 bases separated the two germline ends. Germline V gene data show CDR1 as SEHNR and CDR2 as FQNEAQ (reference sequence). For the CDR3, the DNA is TGTGCCAGCAGCGACGACTCCTACAATGAGCAGTTCTTC. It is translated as CASSDDSYNEQFF.

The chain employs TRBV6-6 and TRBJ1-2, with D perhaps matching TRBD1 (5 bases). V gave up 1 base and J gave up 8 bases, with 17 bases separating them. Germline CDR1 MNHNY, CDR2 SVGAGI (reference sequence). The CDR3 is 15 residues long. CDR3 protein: CASSYLAGPYGGYTF. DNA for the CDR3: TGTGCCAGCAGTTACTTGGCAGGGCCCTATGGCGGCTACACCTTC.

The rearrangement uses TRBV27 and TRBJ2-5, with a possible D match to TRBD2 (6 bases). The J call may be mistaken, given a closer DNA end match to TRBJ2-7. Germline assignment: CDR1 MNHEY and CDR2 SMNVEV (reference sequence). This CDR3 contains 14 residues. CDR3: CATTSTRGGYEQYF. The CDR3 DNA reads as TGTGCCACCACCTCGACTCGCGGAGGGTACGAGCAGTACTTC.

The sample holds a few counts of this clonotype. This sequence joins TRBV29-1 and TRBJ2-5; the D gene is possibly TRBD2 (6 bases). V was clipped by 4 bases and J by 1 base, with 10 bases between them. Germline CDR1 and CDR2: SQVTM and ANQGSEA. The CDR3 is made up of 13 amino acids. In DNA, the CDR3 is TGCAGCGTTGCCGGGACTGGCCAAGAGACCCAGTACTTC. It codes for CSVAGTGQETQYF.

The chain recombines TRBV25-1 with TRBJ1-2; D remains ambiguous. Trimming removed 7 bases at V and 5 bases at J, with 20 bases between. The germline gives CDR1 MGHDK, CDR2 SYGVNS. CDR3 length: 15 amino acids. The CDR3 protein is CASIAGIRPEYGYTF. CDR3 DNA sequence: TGTGCCAGCATTGCGGGGATTCGCCCGGAATATGGCTACACCTTC.

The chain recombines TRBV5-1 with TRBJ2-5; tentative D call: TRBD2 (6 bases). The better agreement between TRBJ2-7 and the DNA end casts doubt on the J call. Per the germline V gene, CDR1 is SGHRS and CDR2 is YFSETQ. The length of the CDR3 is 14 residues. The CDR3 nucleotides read TGCGCCAGCAGCTTGTTGGATGCGGGATACGAGCAGTACTTC. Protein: CASSLLDAGYEQYF.

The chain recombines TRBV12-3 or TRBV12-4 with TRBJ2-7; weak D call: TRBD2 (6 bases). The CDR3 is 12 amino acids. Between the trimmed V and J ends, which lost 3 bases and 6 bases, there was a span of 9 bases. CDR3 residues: CASSLRLGEQYF. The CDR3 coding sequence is TGTGCCAGCAGTTTGCGACTAGGCGAGCAGTACTTC.

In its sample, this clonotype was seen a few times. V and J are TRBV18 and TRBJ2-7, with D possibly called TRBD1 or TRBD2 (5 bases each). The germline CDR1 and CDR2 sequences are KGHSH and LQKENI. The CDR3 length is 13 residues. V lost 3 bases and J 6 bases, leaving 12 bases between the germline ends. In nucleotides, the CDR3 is TGTGCCAGCTCACCGGGACCGATGGCCGAGCAGTACTTC. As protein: CASSPGPMAEQYF.

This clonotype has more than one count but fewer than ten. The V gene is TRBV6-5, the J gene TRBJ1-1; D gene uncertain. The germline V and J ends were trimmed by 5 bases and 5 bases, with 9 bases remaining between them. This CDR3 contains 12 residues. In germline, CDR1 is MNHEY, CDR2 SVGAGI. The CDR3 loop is CASSRAQTEAFF. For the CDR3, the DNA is TGTGCCAGCAGTCGGGCACAAACTGAAGCTTTCTTT.

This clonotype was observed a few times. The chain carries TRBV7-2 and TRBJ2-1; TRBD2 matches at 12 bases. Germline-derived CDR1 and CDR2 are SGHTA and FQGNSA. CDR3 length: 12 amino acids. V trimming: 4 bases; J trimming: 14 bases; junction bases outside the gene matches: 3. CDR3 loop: CASSWTSGTEFF. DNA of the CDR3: TGTGCCAGCAGCTGGACTAGCGGGACAGAGTTCTTC.

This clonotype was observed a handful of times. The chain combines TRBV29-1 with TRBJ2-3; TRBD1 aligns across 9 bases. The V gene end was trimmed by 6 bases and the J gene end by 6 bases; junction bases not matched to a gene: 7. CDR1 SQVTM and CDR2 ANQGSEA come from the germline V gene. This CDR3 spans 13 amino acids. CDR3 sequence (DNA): TGCAGCGTCTCCGGGACAGGGACCGATACGCAGTATTTT. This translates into CSVSGTGTDTQYF.

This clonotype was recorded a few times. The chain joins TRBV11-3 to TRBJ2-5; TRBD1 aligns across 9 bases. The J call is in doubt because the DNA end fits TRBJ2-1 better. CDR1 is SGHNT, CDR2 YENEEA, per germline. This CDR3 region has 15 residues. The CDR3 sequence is CASSLAPTGGAEQFF. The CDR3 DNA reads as TGTGCCAGCAGCTTAGCCCCGACAGGGGGGGCGGAGCAGTTCTTC.

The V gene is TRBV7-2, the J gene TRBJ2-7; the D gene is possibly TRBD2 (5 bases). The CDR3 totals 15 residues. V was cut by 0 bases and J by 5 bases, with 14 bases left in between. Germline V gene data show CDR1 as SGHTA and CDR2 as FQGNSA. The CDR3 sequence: CASSLAGSRRHEQYF. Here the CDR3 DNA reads TGTGCCAGCAGCTTAGCGGGGAGCCGCAGACACGAGCAGTACTTC.

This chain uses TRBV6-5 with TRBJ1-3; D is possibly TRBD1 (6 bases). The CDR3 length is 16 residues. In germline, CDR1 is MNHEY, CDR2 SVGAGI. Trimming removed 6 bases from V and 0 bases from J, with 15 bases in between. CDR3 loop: CASSLDRPSSGNTIYF. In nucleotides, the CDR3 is TGTGCCAGCAGCCTGGACAGACCGAGCTCTGGAAACACCATATATTTT.

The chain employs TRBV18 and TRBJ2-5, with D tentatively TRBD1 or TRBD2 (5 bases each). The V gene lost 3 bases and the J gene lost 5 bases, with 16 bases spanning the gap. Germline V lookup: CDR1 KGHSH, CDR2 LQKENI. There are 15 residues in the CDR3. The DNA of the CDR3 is TGTGCCAGCTCACCGGACTGGACGGCAGGGGAGACCCAGTACTTC. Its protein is CASSPDWTAGETQYF.

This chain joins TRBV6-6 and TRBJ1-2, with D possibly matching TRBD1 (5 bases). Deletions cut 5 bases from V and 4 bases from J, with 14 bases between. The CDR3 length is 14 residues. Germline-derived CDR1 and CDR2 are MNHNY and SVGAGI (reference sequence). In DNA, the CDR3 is TGTGCCAGCAGTGACGGGACCCCAGGCTATGGCTACACCTTC. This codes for CASSDGTPGYGYTF.

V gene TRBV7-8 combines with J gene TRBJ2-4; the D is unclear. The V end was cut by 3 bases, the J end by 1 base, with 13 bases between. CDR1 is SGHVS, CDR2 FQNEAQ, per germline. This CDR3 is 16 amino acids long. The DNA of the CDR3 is TGTGCCAGCAGCTTTTCCCGAACAAATGCCAAAAACATTCAGTACTTC. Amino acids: CASSFSRTNAKNIQYF.

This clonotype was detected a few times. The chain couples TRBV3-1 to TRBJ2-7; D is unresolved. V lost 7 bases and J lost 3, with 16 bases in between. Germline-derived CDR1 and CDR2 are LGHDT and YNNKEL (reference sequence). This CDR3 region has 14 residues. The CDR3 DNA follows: TGTGCCAGCACCTCAGACATCGCTAGCTACGAGCAGTACTTC. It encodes CASTSDIASYEQYF.

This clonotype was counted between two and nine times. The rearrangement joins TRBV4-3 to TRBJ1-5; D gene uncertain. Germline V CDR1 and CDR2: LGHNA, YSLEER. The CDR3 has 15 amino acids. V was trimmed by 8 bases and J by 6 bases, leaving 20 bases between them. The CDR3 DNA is TGCGCCAGCCTCTCCGGACCTGATGCGAGTCAGCCCCAGCATTTT. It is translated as CASLSGPDASQPQHF.

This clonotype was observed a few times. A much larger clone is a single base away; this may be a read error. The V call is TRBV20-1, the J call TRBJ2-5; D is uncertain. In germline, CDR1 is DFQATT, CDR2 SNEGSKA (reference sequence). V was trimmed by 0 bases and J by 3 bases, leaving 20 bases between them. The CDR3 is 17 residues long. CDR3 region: CSARDNPERIGEETQYF. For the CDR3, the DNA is TGCAGTGCTAGAGATAATCCGGAGCGAATTGGTGAAGAGACCCAGTACTTC.